This TCR beta chain originates from a study of PD-1 blockade in classical Hodgkin lymphoma. V was clipped by 4 bases and J by 10 bases, with 15 bases between them. The CDR3 runs to 14 residues. Germline CDR1 is SGDLS and CDR2 is YYNGEE. Described time point: cycle 4 day 1 (C4D1), after 6 weeks of nivolumab. Every patient relapsed after autologous stem cell transplantation, and brentuximab vedotin exposure varied. The data were produced by immunoSEQ multiplex PCR, yet TCRdb's version contains in-frame clones alone and is incomplete. Here the sample spans about 41,000 clones, approximately 71% being singletons.

This TCR came from a human donor with classical Hodgkin lymphoma. The sequences come from peripheral blood mononuclear cells (PBMCs), collected before the fourth cycle of nivolumab. The rearrangement uses TRBV9 and TRBJ1-6; D is perhaps TRBD1 (5 bases). CDR3 sequence (DNA): TGTGCCAGCAGCCGAACATTGGGGCAGTCACCCCTCCACTTT. Residues: CASSRTLGQSPLHF.